This T cell receptor (beta chain) was sequenced during a study of Graves' ophthalmopathy and Graves' hyperthyroidism. Study conclusions and caveats: Appearing in blood as well were most expanded thyroid clonotypes above 0.001 frequency.

The CDR3 sequence is 13 residues long. V lost 5 bases to trimming and J lost 8 bases, with 15 bases between them. Per the germline V gene, CDR1 is SGHAT and CDR2 is FQDESV (reference sequence). A note on this clonotype: Its matching antigen is unknown.

RNA transcripts yielded amplified TCR beta CDR3 regions. Second-round multiplex PCR followed a first-round RT-PCR using HTBI primers. Using its own MiXCR run on the multiplex PCR reads, TCRdb lists one record per CDR3 protein. The table has about 620,000 distinct CDR3 sequences, 22% seen once. The chain has TRBV11-1 and TRBJ1-2; D unresolved. Sequencing was done on a sample of peripheral blood. The sequence was collected from a woman between 18 and 29 years old with stable Graves' hyperthyroidism. Some clones in this sample may be carry-over from other donors' samples. The CDR3 reads CASSPRAGGGYTF. Here the CDR3 DNA reads TGTGCCAGCAGCCCCCGGGCGGGCGGAGGCTACACCTTC.